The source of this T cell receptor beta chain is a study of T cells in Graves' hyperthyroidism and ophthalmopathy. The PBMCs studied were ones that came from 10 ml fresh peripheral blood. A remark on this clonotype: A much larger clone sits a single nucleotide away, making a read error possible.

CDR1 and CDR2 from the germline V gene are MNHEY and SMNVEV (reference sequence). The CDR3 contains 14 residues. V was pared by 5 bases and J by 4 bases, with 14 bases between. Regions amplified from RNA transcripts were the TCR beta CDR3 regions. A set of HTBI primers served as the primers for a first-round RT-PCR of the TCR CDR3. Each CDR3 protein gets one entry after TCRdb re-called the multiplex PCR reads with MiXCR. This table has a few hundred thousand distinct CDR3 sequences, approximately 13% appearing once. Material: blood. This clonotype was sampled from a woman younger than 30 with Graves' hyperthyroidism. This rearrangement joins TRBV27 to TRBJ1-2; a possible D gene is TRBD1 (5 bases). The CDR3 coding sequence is TGTGCCAGCAGTCCACCGGGACGGGTCTATGGCTACACCTTC. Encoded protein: CASSPPGRVYGYTF.